The following is a TCR beta chain sequence with its context. There is no known antigen for this receptor. Base qualities are not provided; no much larger clone lies one nucleotide away. Whole blood was collected in K2EDTA tubes by collaborating institutions according to the institutions' own protocols. For TCRbeta analysis, collaborators shipped samples in one of three forms: frozen whole blood, isolated PBMCs, or DNA extracted from either of those sample types. This record belongs to a study of blood T cell repertoires in COVID-19 (dated by TCRdb to 2019 to 2021). Context from the whole study: Samples covering the acute and convalescent phases of COVID-19 were provided by collaborators in the United States, Italy and Spain. The prospective study material was composed of cDNA or gDNA derived from T cells, B-cell-depleted T cells, or PBMCs. The dataset comprised deeply sampled blood TCRbeta repertoires from subjects exposed to, actively infected with, or recovered from COVID-19. The repertoires were released in a freely available public database meant as a resource for research on the immune response to SARS-CoV-2. Samples were obtained from the ongoing ImmuneRACE study (first 160 participants) and from some 1,200 subjects provided by 6 global collaborators. Sample metadata almost always included a de-identified subject ID, COVID-19 status, age in years and sex. HLA class I and class II types, where available, came from metadata supplied by the sample provider rather than from assay-based typing.

The investigation overall reported the following: The quantity of clinical and demographic metadata differed by source and by participant and was supplied without curation.

The immunoSEQ Assay, a bias-controlled multiplex PCR, was used to amplify TCRbeta CDR3 regions from genomic DNA. On the study's bioinformatics: The number of nucleated cells in each sample was estimated by amplification of reference gene primers within the assay. Sequence reads were collapsed and filtered to measure the absolute abundance of every unique TCRbeta CDR3 rearrangement. For each sample, productive Simpson clonality was calculated by taking the square root of Simpson's diversity index across productive rearrangements. This immuneACCESS table, as held by TCRdb, lists in-frame sequences with V and J called but not all clones. Of the missing ones, under half trace to an unresolved V gene in checked studies; the others have no known cause. From that table come the V and J calls and clone size; the DNA was used to work out D and trimming. Recorded for this sample are about 200,000 clones; 90% of them occurred a single time. The ten largest account for 0.62% of the sample.

The CDR3 sequence holds 19 residues, the cysteine and phenylalanine included. This entry keeps only the CDR3 DNA: 57 bases, framed from base 1. This clonotype was obtained from a man over 45 with acute or convalescent COVID-19. The sequencing sample was made of peripheral blood. The chain is assembled from TRBV21-1 and TRBJ1-1; the listed D gene, TRBD1, was not tested against the DNA. TRBV21-1 is termed a pseudogene. The CDR3 amino acid sequence is: CASSKKWLQGNGLNTEAFF. The nucleotide sequence is TGTGCCAGCAGCAAAAAGTGGCTACAGGGGAATGGCCTGAACACTGAAGCTTTCTTT.